The next 8 T cell receptor beta chains were all read from a single sample in a study of OX40 agonist ivuxolimab in advanced cancers. The assay was immunoSEQ multiplex PCR, and TCRdb's table has in-frame clones only and misses some. The data hold tens of thousands of clones, with 87% observed a single time. Source: CD4+ or CD8+ T cells sorted from blood, taken in a trial of the OX40 agonist ivuxolimab. These receptors all come from an adult with an advanced solid tumor such as melanoma, head and neck, liver or kidney cancer.

The chain joins TRBV18 to TRBJ2-7, with D perhaps matching TRBD1 or TRBD2 (5 bases each). Trimming removed 3 bases at V and 4 bases at J, with 16 bases between. The CDR3 contains 15 residues. Germline CDR1 is KGHSH and CDR2 is LQKENI. The CDR3 sequence: CASSPPGWGNYEQYF. DNA of the CDR3: TGTGCCAGCTCACCCCCGGGGTGGGGGAATTACGAGCAGTACTTC.

This clone was recorded only once. V usage is TRBV18 and J usage is TRBJ1-4; D uncertain. Trimming took off 6 bases at V and 5 bases at J, with 10 bases between the two ends. Germline assignment: CDR1 KGHSH and CDR2 LQKENI. The CDR3 contains 13 residues. The CDR3 DNA sequence: TGTGCCAGCTCCCCAACCTACAATGAAAAACTGTTTTTT. This codes for CASSPTYNEKLFF.

In nucleotides, the CDR3 is TGTGCCAGCTCACCTAATTCCAGGGACACTGAAGCTTTCTTT. Its protein is CASSPNSRDTEAFF. The rearrangement joins TRBV18 to TRBJ1-1; a weak D match, TRBD1 (5 bases). The CDR3 is made up of 14 amino acids. The V gene's germline CDR1 is KGHSH and CDR2 LQKENI. V lost 3 bases and J lost 3, with 11 bases in between. The variable domain in full, with the rest retrieved from reference TRBV18 and TRBJ1-1, is NAGVMQNPRHLVRRRGQEARLRCSPMKGHSHVYWYRQLPEEGLKFMVYLQKENIIDESGMPKERFSAEFPKEGPSILRIQQVVRGDSAAYFCASSPNSRDTEAFFGQGTRLTVV.

The J gene is TRBJ2-3, the V gene TRBV27; 15 nucleotides match TRBD2. V gave up 3 bases and J gave up 11 bases; unmatched junction bases: 9. The germline gives CDR1 MNHEY, CDR2 SMNVEV (reference sequence). The CDR3 covers 16 residues. The chain's CDR3 is CASSFRSGLAGGKQYF. The DNA of the CDR3 is TGTGCCAGCAGTTTTCGATCAGGACTAGCGGGAGGGAAGCAGTATTTT.

Relative to its sample, this clone is medium-sized (0.01 to 0.1%). The chain links TRBV6-5 to TRBJ2-5; D tentatively fits TRBD1 or TRBD2 (6 bases each). The CDR3 totals 15 residues. Trimming removed 6 bases at V and 5 bases at J, with 19 bases between. CDR1 and CDR2 from the germline V gene are MNHEY and SVGAGI. The CDR3 bases are TGTGCCAGCAGCTTGGAGGGGGGAGGAGGCGAGACCCAGTACTTC. It translates to CASSLEGGGGETQYF.

The chain recombines TRBV7-9 with TRBJ2-5, with TRBD2 identical over 15 bases. The better agreement between TRBJ2-7 and the DNA end casts doubt on the J call. There are 16 residues in the CDR3. Germline assignment: CDR1 SEHNR and CDR2 FQNEAQ (reference sequence). As DNA, the CDR3 is TGTGCCAGCAGCAACCCGGGACTAGCGGGAGGCTACGAGCAGTACTTC. Protein product: CASSNPGLAGGYEQYF.

This clone was seen a single time. This chain connects TRBV2 to TRBJ1-2, with TRBD1 matching 8 bases. The CDR3 is 14 amino acids. Trimming took 6 bases from V and 8 from J; bases not matched to a gene: 11. Germline-derived CDR1 and CDR2 are SNHLY and FYNNEI. CDR3 in amino acids: CASRYLRGQLGYTF. CDR3 DNA sequence: TGTGCCAGCAGATACCTCAGGGGGCAGCTGGGCTACACCTTC.

This clone showed up just a few times. The chain has TRBV15 and TRBJ1-5; no clear D gene. The CDR3 totals 13 residues. Per the germline V gene, CDR1 is LNHNV and CDR2 is YYDKDF (reference sequence). V was shortened by 8 bases and J by 3 bases, with 11 bases between the two germline ends. DNA of the CDR3: TGTGCCACCCGCCAGGACCACAATCAGCCCCAGCATTTT. It specifies CATRQDHNQPQHF.